The next 8 T cell receptor beta chains were all read from a single sample in a study of T cell repertoires in ileal Crohn's disease. Here immunoSEQ multiplex PCR was the method, and the copy in TCRdb shows in-frame clones only, minus some. The table has some 28,000 clones, roughly 77% seen once. Sample: ileal tissue. The receptors here all came from an adult with Crohn's disease.

The gene calls are TRBV5-1 and TRBJ1-1, with 10 bases identical to TRBD1. The CDR3 is 16 amino acids. Unmatched junction bases numbered 4, after V lost 1 base and J lost 1 base. Germline V gene lookup returns CDR1 SGHRS and CDR2 YFSETQ. The CDR3 loop reads CASSLRGQGTNTEAFF. The CDR3 nucleotides read TGCGCCAGCAGCTTGCGGGGACAGGGGACGAACACTGAAGCTTTCTTT. Full variable domain (outside the CDR3, taken from reference TRBV5-1 and TRBJ1-1): KAGVTQTPRYLIKTRGQQVTLSCSPISGHRSVSWYQQTPGQGLQFLFEYFSETQRNKGNFPGRFSGRQFSNSRSEMNVSTLELGDSALYLCASSLRGQGTNTEAFFGQGTRLTVV.

The chain joins TRBV27 to TRBJ1-1; 9 bases are a match to TRBD1. The CDR3 consists of 14 residues. Trimming at V came to 4 bases and at J to 6 bases, leaving 6 bases not matched to a gene. Germline CDR1 is MNHEY and CDR2 is SMNVEV (reference sequence). The CDR3 bases are TGTGCCAGCAGTTCGGGACAGGGCTCCCCTGAAGCTTTCTTT. Encoded protein: CASSSGQGSPEAFF.

J is TRBJ2-5 and V is TRBV7-2, with TRBD2 matching 7 bases. Per germline, CDR1 SGHTA and CDR2 FQGNSA. V dropped 5 bases and J dropped 3; count of bases not matched to a gene: 9. CDR3 size: 15 residues. CDR3 residues: CASSRVASGKETQYF. In nucleotides, the CDR3 is TGTGCCAGCAGCCGCGTCGCTAGCGGAAAAGAGACCCAGTACTTC.

The rearrangement links TRBV19 to TRBJ1-2, with D possibly TRBD1 on 5 matching bases. CDR1 is LNHDA, CDR2 SQIVND, per germline (reference sequence). The CDR3 contains 13 residues. Trimming stripped 9 bases from V and 3 bases from J, with 14 bases between. CDR3 nucleotides: TGTGCCAGAACAGGATCCTGCTACTATGGCTACACCTTC. This encodes CARTGSCYYGYTF.

CDR3 DNA sequence: TGTGCCAGCAGCAAAAGGGACAGGTGGACCCGTTATGACTACACCTTC. Protein sequence: CASSKRDRWTRYDYTF. This sequence joins TRBV21-1 and TRBJ1-2; the table's D call of TRBD1 was not tested on the DNA. TRBV21-1 is a pseudogene. This CDR3 is built from 16 residues.

V is TRBV5-4 and J is TRBJ2-6; TRBD2 might be the D (5 bases). There are 14 residues in the CDR3. Germline lookup yields CDR1 SGHNT and CDR2 YYREEE (reference sequence). With 2 bases removed from V and 2 bases from J, the gap between germline ends came to 5 bases. For the CDR3, the DNA is TGTGCCAGCAGCTTCGGGACTGGGGCCAACGTCCTGACTTTC. Amino acid sequence: CASSFGTGANVLTF.

The sample holds a few counts of this clone. This chain links TRBV23-1 with TRBJ2-2; 10 nucleotides agree with TRBD1. TRBV23-1 is an ORF, and what it does is uncertain. After removal of 0 bases from V and 8 bases from J, the junction contained 9 bases not matched to a gene. The CDR3 covers 17 residues. As DNA, the CDR3 is TGCGCCAGCAGTCAATCTTCGGGACAGGGGACAGGGGGGGAGCTGTTTTTT. Translating gives CASSQSSGQGTGGELFF.

V usage is TRBV9 and J usage is TRBJ2-4; perhaps TRBD1 as D (6 bases). V was clipped by 3 bases and J by 0 bases, with 16 bases between them. The germline CDR1 and CDR2 sequences are SGDLS and YYNGEE. The CDR3 is 17 residues long. CDR3 DNA: TGTGCCAGCAGCGAGGCGGTGGACAGCTTAGCCAAAAACATTCAGTACTTC. Its protein is CASSEAVDSLAKNIQYF.